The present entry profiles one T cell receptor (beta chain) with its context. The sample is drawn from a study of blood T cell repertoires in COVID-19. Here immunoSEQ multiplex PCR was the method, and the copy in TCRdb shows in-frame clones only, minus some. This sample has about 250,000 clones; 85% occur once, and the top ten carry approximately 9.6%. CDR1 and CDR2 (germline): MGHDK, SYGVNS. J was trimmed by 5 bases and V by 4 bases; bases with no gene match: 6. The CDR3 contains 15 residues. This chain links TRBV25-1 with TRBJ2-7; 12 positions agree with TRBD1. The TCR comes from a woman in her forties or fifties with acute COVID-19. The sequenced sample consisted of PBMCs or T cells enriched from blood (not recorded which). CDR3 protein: CASSVPGTGGHEQYF. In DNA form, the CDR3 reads TGTGCCAGCAGTGTCCCCGGGACAGGGGGCCACGAGCAGTACTTC.